Below, one TCR beta chain is given with its context. Its antigen is not identified. Produced via immunoSEQ multiplex PCR; TCRdb's table is partial and in-frame only. Of about 93,000 clones listed, 90% to 95% are singletons. This record belongs to a study of graft-versus-host responses after intestinal transplantation. Findings and limits, study-wide: Within allografts, high graft-versus-host to host-versus-graft clonal ratios were seen among patients with graft-donor T cell macrochimerism.

Germline V gene sequence: CDR1 SGDLS, CDR2 YYNGEE. The J segment lost 2 bases and the V segment lost 0 bases, leaving 6 bases of the junction unmatched. The CDR3 loop spans 18 amino acids. This chain joins TRBV9 and TRBJ2-5, with TRBD2 matching over 14 bases. The clonotype comes from a human donor who received an intestinal transplant. The sequenced sample was unstimulated CD8+ T cells sorted from spleen or lymph node cells, obtained before intestinal transplant. The CDR3 coding sequence is TGTGCCAGCAGCGTAGGACTAGCGGGGGGGAGGGTACAAGAGACCCAGTACTTC. Amino acid sequence: CASSVGLAGGRVQETQYF.